This record covers a single TCR beta chain. This specimen comes from a study of T cell responses to AZD1222 COVID-19 vaccine. The germline gives CDR1 MNHEY, CDR2 SVGEGT. The V end lost 6 bases, the J end lost 0 bases, and 8 bases lay between the germline ends. This CDR3 comprises 14 residues. Method: immunoSEQ multiplex PCR; TCRdb's copy keeps in-frame clones and lacks some. This sample has 73,000 or so clones, with approximately 88% found just once. This receptor was obtained from an adult in good health. The input for sequencing was peripheral blood, taken on day 0 of AZD1222 vaccination. This chain links TRBV6-2 or TRBV6-3 with TRBJ2-2; D is unclear. CDR3 region: CASSQHPNTGELFF. CDR3 DNA: TGTGCCAGCAGCCAACACCCGAACACCGGGGAGCTGTTTTTT.